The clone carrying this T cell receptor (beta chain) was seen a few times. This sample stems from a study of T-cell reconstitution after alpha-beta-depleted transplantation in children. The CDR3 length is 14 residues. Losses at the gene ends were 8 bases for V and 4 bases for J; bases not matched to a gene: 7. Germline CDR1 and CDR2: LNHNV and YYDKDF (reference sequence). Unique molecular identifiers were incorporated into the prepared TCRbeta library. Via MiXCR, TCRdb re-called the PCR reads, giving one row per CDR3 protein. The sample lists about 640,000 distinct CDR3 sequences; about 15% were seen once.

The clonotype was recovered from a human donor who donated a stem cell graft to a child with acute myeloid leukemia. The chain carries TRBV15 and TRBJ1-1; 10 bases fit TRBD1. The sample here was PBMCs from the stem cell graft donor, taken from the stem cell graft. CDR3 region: CATQPGQGLTEAFF. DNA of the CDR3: TGTGCCACCCAACCGGGACAGGGGCTCACTGAAGCTTTCTTT.